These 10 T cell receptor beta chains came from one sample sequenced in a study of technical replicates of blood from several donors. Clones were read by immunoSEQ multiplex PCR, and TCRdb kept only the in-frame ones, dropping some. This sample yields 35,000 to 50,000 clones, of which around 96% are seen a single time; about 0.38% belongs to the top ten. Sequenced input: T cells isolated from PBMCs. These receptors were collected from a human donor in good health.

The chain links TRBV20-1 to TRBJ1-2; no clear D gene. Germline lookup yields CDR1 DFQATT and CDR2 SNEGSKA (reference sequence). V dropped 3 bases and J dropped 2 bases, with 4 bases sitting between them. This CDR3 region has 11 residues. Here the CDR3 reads CSASFNYGYTF. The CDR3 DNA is TGCAGTGCTAGCTTCAACTATGGCTACACCTTC.

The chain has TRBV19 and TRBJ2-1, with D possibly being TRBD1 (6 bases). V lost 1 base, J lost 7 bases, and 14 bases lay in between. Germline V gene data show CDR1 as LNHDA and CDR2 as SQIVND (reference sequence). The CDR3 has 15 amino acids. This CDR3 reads CASSIGEGVPNEQFF. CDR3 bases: TGTGCCAGTAGTATAGGAGAGGGGGTGCCTAATGAGCAGTTCTTC.

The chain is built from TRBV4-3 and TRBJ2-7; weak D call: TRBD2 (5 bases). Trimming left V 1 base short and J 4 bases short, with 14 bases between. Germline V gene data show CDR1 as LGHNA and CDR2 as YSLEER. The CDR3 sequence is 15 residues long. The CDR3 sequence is CASSQVMSSRYEQYF. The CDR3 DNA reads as TGCGCCAGCAGCCAAGTTATGTCTAGCCGGTACGAGCAGTACTTC.

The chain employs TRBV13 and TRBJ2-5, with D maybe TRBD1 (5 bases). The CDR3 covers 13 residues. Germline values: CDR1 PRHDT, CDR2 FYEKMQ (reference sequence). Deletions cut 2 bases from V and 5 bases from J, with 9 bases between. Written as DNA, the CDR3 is TGTGCCAGCAGCTTAAGGGGTTATGAGACCCAGTACTTC. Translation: CASSLRGYETQYF.

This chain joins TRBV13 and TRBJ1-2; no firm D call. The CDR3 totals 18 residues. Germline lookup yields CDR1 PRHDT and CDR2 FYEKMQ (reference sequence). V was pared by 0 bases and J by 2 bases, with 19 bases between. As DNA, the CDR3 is TGTGCCAGCAGCTTAGGGGCGGAGGAGGGCGCTCCAAACTATGGCTACACCTTC. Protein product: CASSLGAEEGAPNYGYTF. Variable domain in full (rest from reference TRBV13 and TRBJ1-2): AAGVIQSPRHLIKEKRETATLKCYPIPRHDTVYWYQQGPGQDPQFLISFYEKMQSDKGSIPDRFSAQQFSDYHSELNMSSLELGDSALYFCASSLGAEEGAPNYGYTFGSGTRLTVV.

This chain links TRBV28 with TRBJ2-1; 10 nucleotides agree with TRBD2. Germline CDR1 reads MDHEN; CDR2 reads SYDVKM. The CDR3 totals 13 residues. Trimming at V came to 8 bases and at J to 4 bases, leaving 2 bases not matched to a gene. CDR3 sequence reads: CASSSGSYNEQFF. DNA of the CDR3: TGTGCCAGCTCTAGCGGGAGTTACAATGAGCAGTTCTTC.

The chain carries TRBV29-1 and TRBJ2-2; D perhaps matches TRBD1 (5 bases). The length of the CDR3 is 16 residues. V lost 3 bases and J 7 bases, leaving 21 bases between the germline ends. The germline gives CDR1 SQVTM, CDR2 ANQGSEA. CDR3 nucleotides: TGCAGCGTTGAGGAACGAAACCAGGGAAAGGTCGGGGAGCTGTTTTTT. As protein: CSVEERNQGKVGELFF.

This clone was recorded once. The CDR3 reads CASSEGVAGFVGELFF. Written as DNA, the CDR3 is TGTGCCAGCAGTGAAGGCGTAGCGGGATTTGTCGGGGAGCTGTTTTTT. This chain connects TRBV6-1 to TRBJ2-2; the match to TRBD2 covers 8 bases. Germline V CDR1 and CDR2: MNHNS, SASEGT. Trimming took 1 base from V and 7 from J; bases not matched to a gene: 8. The CDR3 is made up of 16 amino acids.

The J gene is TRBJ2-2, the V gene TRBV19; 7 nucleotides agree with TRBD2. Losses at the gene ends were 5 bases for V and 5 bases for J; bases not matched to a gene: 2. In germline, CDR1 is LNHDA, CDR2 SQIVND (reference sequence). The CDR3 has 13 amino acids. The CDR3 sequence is CASSGEGTGELFF. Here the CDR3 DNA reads TGTGCCAGTAGTGGGGAGGGTACCGGGGAGCTGTTTTTT.

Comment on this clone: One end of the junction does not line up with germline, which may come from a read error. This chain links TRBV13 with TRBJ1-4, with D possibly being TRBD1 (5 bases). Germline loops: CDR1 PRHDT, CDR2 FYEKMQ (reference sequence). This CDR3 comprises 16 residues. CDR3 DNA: TGTGCCAGCAGCCTAGGAAGGGCAGGGTCTAATGAAAAACTGTTTTTT. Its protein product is CASSLGRAGSNEKLFF.